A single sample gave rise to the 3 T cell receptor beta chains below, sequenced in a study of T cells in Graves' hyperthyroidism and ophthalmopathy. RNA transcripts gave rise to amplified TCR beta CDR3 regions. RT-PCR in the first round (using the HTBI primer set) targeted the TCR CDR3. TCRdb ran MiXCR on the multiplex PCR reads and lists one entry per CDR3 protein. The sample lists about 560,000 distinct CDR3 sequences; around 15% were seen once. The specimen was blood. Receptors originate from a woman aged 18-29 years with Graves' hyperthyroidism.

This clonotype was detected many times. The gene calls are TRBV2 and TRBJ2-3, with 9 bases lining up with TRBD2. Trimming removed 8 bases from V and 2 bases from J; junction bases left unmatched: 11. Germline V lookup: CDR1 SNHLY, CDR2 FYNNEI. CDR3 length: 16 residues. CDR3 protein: CASPLGTSSSTDTQYF. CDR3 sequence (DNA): TGTGCCAGCCCCCTTGGGACTAGCTCGTCCACAGATACGCAGTATTTT.

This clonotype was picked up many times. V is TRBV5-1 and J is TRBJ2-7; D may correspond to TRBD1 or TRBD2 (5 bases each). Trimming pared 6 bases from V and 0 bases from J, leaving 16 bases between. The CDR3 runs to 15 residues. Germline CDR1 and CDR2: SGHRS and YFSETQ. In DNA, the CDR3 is TGCGCCAGCACACCCCCGGGACGGAGCTCCTACGAGCAGTACTTC. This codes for CASTPPGRSSYEQYF. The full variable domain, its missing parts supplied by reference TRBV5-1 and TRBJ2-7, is KAGVTQTPRYLIKTRGQQVTLSCSPISGHRSVSWYQQTPGQGLQFLFEYFSETQRNKGNFPGRFSGRQFSNSRSEMNVSTLELGDSALYLCASTPPGRSSYEQYFGPGTRLTVT.

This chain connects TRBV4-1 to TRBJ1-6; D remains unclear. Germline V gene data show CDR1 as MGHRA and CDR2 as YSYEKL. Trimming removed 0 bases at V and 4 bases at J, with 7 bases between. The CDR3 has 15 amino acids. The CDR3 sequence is CASSQEVSYNSPLHF. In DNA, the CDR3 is TGCGCCAGCAGCCAAGAAGTCAGTTATAATTCACCCCTCCACTTT.